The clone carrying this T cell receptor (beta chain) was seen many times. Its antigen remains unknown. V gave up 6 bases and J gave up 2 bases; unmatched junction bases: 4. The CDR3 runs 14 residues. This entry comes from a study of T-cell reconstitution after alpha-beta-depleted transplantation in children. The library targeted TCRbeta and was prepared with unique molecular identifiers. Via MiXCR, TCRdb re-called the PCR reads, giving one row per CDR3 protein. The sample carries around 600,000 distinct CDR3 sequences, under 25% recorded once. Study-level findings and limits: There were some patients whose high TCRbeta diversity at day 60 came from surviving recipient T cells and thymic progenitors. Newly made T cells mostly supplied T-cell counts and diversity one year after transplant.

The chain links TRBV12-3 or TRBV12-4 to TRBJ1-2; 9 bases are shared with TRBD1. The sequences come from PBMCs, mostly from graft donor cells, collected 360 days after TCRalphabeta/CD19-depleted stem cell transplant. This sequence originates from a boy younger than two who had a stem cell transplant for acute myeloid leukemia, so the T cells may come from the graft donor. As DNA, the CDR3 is TGTGCCAGCAGCGAACAGGGGGCCAACTATGGCTACACCTTC. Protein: CASSEQGANYGYTF.